This T cell receptor beta chain originates from a study of CD8+ T cells in alopecia areata. Study context: Those treated were given oral tofacitinib at 5 to 10 mg twice daily.

Regarding this clone: Its antigen is undetermined.

RNA extraction and reverse transcription yielded cDNA as sequencing template. Here immunoSEQ multiplex PCR was the method, and the copy in TCRdb shows in-frame clones only, minus some. This repertoire shows 150,000 to 200,000 clones, around 60% found once; its top ten account for about 14%. The treatment was: oral pan-JAK inhibitor, 5-10 mg twice daily. The CDR3 consists of 16 residues. J gave up 6 bases and V 0 bases, and 7 bases lay outside the gene matches. Germline V gene lookup returns CDR1 LNHNV and CDR2 YYDKDF (reference sequence). Findings of the study overall: Elevated clonality characterized lesional scalp relative to normal scalp, particularly in alopecia totalis/universalis.

V gene TRBV15 combines with J gene TRBJ2-1, with 8 positions matching TRBD2. Specimen: CD4+ T cells sorted from blood, collected at week 24, from a patient treated with tofacitinib. This TCR was recovered from a human donor with alopecia areata. CDR3 sequence reads: CATSRDYSGAGNEQFF. In nucleotides, the CDR3 is TGTGCCACCAGCAGAGACTATAGCGGGGCTGGCAATGAGCAGTTCTTC.